The 30 T cell receptor beta chains below all came from one sample that was sequenced in a study of spatial heterogeneity in lung cancer. Time point meaning: sample taken at primary tumor resection. Sequencing covered unsorted whole RNA taken from tumor, nontumor lung or frozen PBMC. One entry per CDR3 protein results from TCRdb running MiXCR on the 5' RACE reads. The sample contains about 48,000 distinct CDR3 sequences, roughly 5% of which appear only once. The sequenced sample was PBMCs, obtained at surgery. Source of these receptors: a male donor with early-stage non-small cell lung cancer.

The chain has TRBV5-1 and TRBJ2-3; D is ambiguous. The CDR3 contains 14 residues. The germline gives CDR1 SGHRS, CDR2 YFSETQ. Trimming took off 0 bases at V and 3 bases at J, with 8 bases between the two ends. This CDR3 reads CASSLAKVTDTQYF. For the CDR3, the DNA is TGCGCCAGCAGCTTGGCGAAGGTAACAGATACGCAGTATTTT.

This clonotype has a count of ten or more. V is TRBV6-1 and J is TRBJ2-3, with 7 bases lining up with TRBD2. Trimming removed 4 bases from V and 4 bases from J; junction bases left unmatched: 8. Germline V gene data show CDR1 as MNHNS and CDR2 as SASEGT. The CDR3 is made up of 15 amino acids. The CDR3 region is CASSGAAGRSDTQYF. CDR3 bases: TGTGCCAGCAGTGGAGCAGCGGGGAGGTCAGATACGCAGTATTTT.

This clonotype was seen more than once but under ten times. CDR3 coding DNA: TGCAGTGCTAGACCCTTTGTCGCTAGCGGTTTAAAAAACATTCAGTACTTC. Protein product: CSARPFVASGLKNIQYF. The chain uses TRBV20-1 and TRBJ2-4, with 7 positions matching TRBD2. Germline-derived CDR1 and CDR2 are DFQATT and SNEGSKA (reference sequence). Losses at the gene ends were 2 bases for V and 4 bases for J; bases not matched to a gene: 14. CDR3 length: 17 residues.

This clonotype has just a few counts. The rearrangement links TRBV5-1 to TRBJ2-3; D unclear. The V gene lost 2 bases and the J gene lost 5 bases, with 3 bases spanning the gap. Germline V gene sequence: CDR1 SGHRS, CDR2 YFSETQ. CDR3 length: 11 residues. CDR3 in DNA: TGCGCCAGCAGCTTTAGAGATACGCAGTATTTT. Protein: CASSFRDTQYF.

This clonotype has at least ten counts. V is TRBV10-1 and J is TRBJ1-1, with D possibly being TRBD1 (6 bases). V lost 11 bases and J lost 4, with 14 bases in between. Germline V gene sequence: CDR1 WNHNN, CDR2 SYGVQD (reference sequence). The CDR3 loop spans 12 amino acids. CDR3 in amino acids: CAGRGRGTEAFF. CDR3 nucleotides: TGCGCCGGACGGGGCAGGGGCACTGAAGCTTTCTTT.

This clonotype was seen at least ten times. The V call is TRBV19, the J call TRBJ2-2; D is unresolved. This CDR3 is built from 13 residues. V dropped 8 bases and J dropped 4 bases, with 11 bases sitting between them. The germline V gene has CDR1 LNHDA and CDR2 SQIVND (reference sequence). The CDR3 nucleotides read TGTGCCAGTTCCTACCTCGGCACCGGGGAGCTGTTTTTT. Translation: CASSYLGTGELFF.

This clonotype was seen more than once but under ten times. The chain carries TRBV19 and TRBJ2-5, with D possibly TRBD1 on 5 matching bases. V was trimmed by 3 bases and J by 0 bases, leaving 8 bases between them. This CDR3 has 14 residues. CDR1 and CDR2 (germline): LNHDA, SQIVND (reference sequence). The CDR3 nucleotides read TGTGCCAGTAGTATCAGGGATTACCAAGAGACCCAGTACTTC. Amino acid sequence: CASSIRDYQETQYF. The variable domain in full, with the rest retrieved from reference TRBV19 and TRBJ2-5, is DGGITQSPKYLFRKEGQNVTLSCEQNLNHDAMYWYRQDPGQGLRLIYYSQIVNDFQKGDIAEGYSVSREKKESFPLTVTSAQKNPTAFYLCASSIRDYQETQYFGPGTRLLVL.

This clonotype was picked up many times. The chain uses TRBV5-1 and TRBJ2-5; tentatively, D is TRBD2 (6 bases). V lost 0 bases, J lost 1 base, and 10 bases lay in between. The CDR3 is made up of 15 amino acids. From germline, CDR1 is SGHRS and CDR2 YFSETQ. This CDR3 is CASSLDPGAQETQYF. For the CDR3, the DNA is TGCGCCAGCAGCTTGGACCCGGGAGCCCAAGAGACCCAGTACTTC.

There are many counts of this clonotype. The V call is TRBV13, the J call TRBJ2-7; TRBD2 agrees at 9 bases. CDR1 and CDR2 (germline): PRHDT, FYEKMQ (reference sequence). The CDR3 totals 17 residues. V lost 1 base and J lost 0; bases outside the gene matches: 7. CDR3 nucleotide sequence: TGTGCCAGCAGCTTAGCCTCTAGCGGGATAAGCTCCTACGAGCAGTACTTC. This gives the protein CASSLASSGISSYEQYF. The full variable domain, in which reference TRBV13 and TRBJ2-7 provide the parts outside the CDR3, is AAGVIQSPRHLIKEKRETATLKCYPIPRHDTVYWYQQGPGQDPQFLISFYEKMQSDKGSIPDRFSAQQFSDYHSELNMSSLELGDSALYFCASSLASSGISSYEQYFGPGTRLTVT.

This clonotype has a count of ten or more. V and J are TRBV29-1 and TRBJ1-2, with 12 positions matching TRBD1. Germline loops: CDR1 SQVTM, CDR2 ANQGSEA. V shed 7 bases and J 2 bases; nucleotides not matched to a gene: 11. There are 16 residues in the CDR3. For the CDR3, the DNA is TGCAGCGCCGAGGTGGGGACAGGGGGCGGAAACTATGGCTACACCTTC. Amino acids: CSAEVGTGGGNYGYTF.

This clonotype has a count of ten or more. V gene TRBV11-1 combines with J gene TRBJ2-7; D is unclear. The CDR3 runs to 15 residues. The V and J ends lost 2 bases and 7 bases respectively, with 18 bases between them. Germline V gene sequence: CDR1 SGHAT, CDR2 FQDESV (reference sequence). As DNA, the CDR3 is TGTGCCAGCAGCTTAAGGCCGGATGATTTGAGGGAGCAGTACTTC. This translates into CASSLRPDDLREQYF.

This clonotype was recorded at least ten times. CDR3 bases: TGTGCCAGCAGCCGAGATAGCGGGACAGACTACGAGCAGTACTTC. Encoded protein: CASSRDSGTDYEQYF. The gene calls are TRBV7-6 and TRBJ2-7; D might be TRBD2 (8 bases). This CDR3 has 15 residues. Trimming shortened V by 5 bases and J by 3 bases, and 17 bases separated the two germline ends. The germline V gene encodes CDR1 SGHVS and CDR2 FNYEAQ.

The CDR3 loop is CASSQAREQYF. CDR3 nucleotide sequence: TGTGCCAGCAGCCAAGCCAGAGAGCAGTACTTC. This chain connects TRBV14 to TRBJ2-7; no clear D. Germline V lookup: CDR1 SGHDN, CDR2 FVKESK. The CDR3 consists of 11 residues. V lost 1 base and J lost 7, with 5 bases in between.

This clonotype occurred a few times. The rearrangement links TRBV6-5 to TRBJ2-7; TRBD2 agrees at 12 bases. Germline CDR1 reads MNHEY; CDR2 reads SVGAGI. This CDR3 is built from 14 residues. J was trimmed by 7 bases and V by 8 bases; bases with no gene match: 9. The CDR3: CASGLAGGPTEQYF. The CDR3 DNA follows: TGTGCCAGCGGCCTAGCGGGAGGGCCGACGGAGCAGTACTTC.

This clonotype was recorded many times. For the CDR3, the DNA is TGTGCCAGCAGTTTAATTACTGGGACAGGGACCTACGAGCAGTACTTC. It is translated as CASSLITGTGTYEQYF. This chain connects TRBV27 to TRBJ2-7; 9 bases are shared with TRBD1. Per germline, CDR1 MNHEY and CDR2 SMNVEV (reference sequence). CDR3 size: 16 residues. After removal of 2 bases from V and 2 bases from J, the junction contained 7 bases not matched to a gene.

Ten or more counts support this clonotype. The chain couples TRBV4-1 to TRBJ1-2, with D maybe TRBD1 (5 bases). This CDR3 is built from 15 residues. The V end lost 0 bases, the J end lost 5 bases, and 13 bases lay between the germline ends. Germline CDR1 MGHRA, CDR2 YSYEKL. The CDR3 nucleotides are TGCGCCAGCAGCCAAGATTCGAGACAGATGTATGGCTACACCTTC. Translated: CASSQDSRQMYGYTF.

This clonotype was seen ten or more times. This chain connects TRBV20-1 to TRBJ2-5; no firm D call. V was shortened by 3 bases and J by 2 bases, with 7 bases between the two germline ends. This CDR3 spans 12 amino acids. Germline values: CDR1 DFQATT, CDR2 SNEGSKA (reference sequence). CDR3 in amino acids: CSASQLQETQYF. Written as DNA, the CDR3 is TGCAGTGCTAGTCAGCTACAAGAGACCCAGTACTTC.

This clonotype was seen repeatedly, ten times or more. J is TRBJ1-1 and V is TRBV5-6; possibly TRBD1 for D (5 bases). The CDR3 covers 14 residues. The germline gives CDR1 SGHDT, CDR2 YYEEEE. V lost 6 bases and J lost 2, with 14 bases in between. CDR3: CASNPGGFNTEAFF. The CDR3 DNA reads as TGTGCCAGCAACCCCGGGGGGTTCAACACTGAAGCTTTCTTT.

Many counts were recorded for this clonotype. The chain is built from TRBV2 and TRBJ1-5; D remains ambiguous. The V end was cut by 6 bases, the J end by 0 bases, with 12 bases between. The germline V gene encodes CDR1 SNHLY and CDR2 FYNNEI. The CDR3 totals 15 residues. Here the CDR3 DNA reads TGTGCCAGCAGAGACCATACCTATAGCAATCAGCCCCAGCATTTT. As protein: CASRDHTYSNQPQHF. Filled out from reference TRBV2 and TRBJ1-5, the complete variable domain reads EPEVTQTPSHQVTQMGQEVILRCVPISNHLYFYWYRQILGQKVEFLVSFYNNEISEKSEIFDDQFSVERPDGSNFTLKIRSTKLEDSAMYFCASRDHTYSNQPQHFGDGTRLSIL.

Many counts were recorded for this clonotype. The V gene is TRBV7-2, the J gene TRBJ2-3, with TRBD2 matching over 7 bases. The CDR3 totals 14 residues. The J segment lost 2 bases and the V segment lost 4 bases, leaving 3 bases of the junction unmatched. Germline V gene lookup returns CDR1 SGHTA and CDR2 FQGNSA. The CDR3 region is CASSSSGFTDTQYF. As DNA, the CDR3 is TGTGCCAGCAGCTCTAGCGGCTTCACAGATACGCAGTATTTT.

The chain carries TRBV14 and TRBJ2-2; perhaps D is TRBD1 or TRBD2 (6 bases each). V lost 9 bases and J lost 7, with 21 bases in between. The CDR3 is 15 residues long. The germline CDR1 and CDR2 sequences are SGHDN and FVKESK. The CDR3 nucleotides read TGTGCCAGTAGCGGAGCCAAATGGACAGTCGGGGAGCTGTTTTTT. Its translation is CASSGAKWTVGELFF.

This clonotype was found many times. V gene TRBV10-2 combines with J gene TRBJ2-3; 10 bases map to TRBD2. Trimming removed 7 bases from V and 1 base from J; junction bases left unmatched: 2. This CDR3 region has 14 residues. CDR1 and CDR2 (germline): WSHSY, SAAADI. This CDR3 reads CASTGTSGTDTQYF. CDR3 nucleotides: TGCGCCAGCACCGGGACTAGCGGCACAGATACGCAGTATTTT.

This clonotype showed up just a few times. The genes are TRBV6-2 or TRBV6-3 and TRBJ1-1; 9 nucleotides align to TRBD1. With V trimmed by 0 bases and J by 1 base, 6 bases remained unmatched. The length of the CDR3 is 17 residues. From germline, CDR1 is MNHEY and CDR2 SVGEGT. CDR3 in DNA: TGTGCCAGCAGTTACTCCGGACAGGGGTGGGAGAACACTGAAGCTTTCTTT. It encodes CASSYSGQGWENTEAFF.

The V gene is TRBV5-4, the J gene TRBJ2-1; D not certain. Germline loops: CDR1 SGHNT, CDR2 YYREEE (reference sequence). The V end was cut by 3 bases, the J end by 6 bases, with 10 bases between. CDR3 length: 13 amino acids. In nucleotides, the CDR3 is TGTGCCAGCAGCTCGTATGGGATCAATGAGCAGTTCTTC. This codes for CASSSYGINEQFF.

This clonotype was observed a few times. The CDR3 is CASSFGQGKSGANVLTF. In DNA, the CDR3 is TGTGCCAGCAGCTTTGGACAGGGCAAGTCTGGGGCCAACGTCCTGACTTTC. The chain carries TRBV7-8 and TRBJ2-6; 8 nucleotides align to TRBD1. The germline CDR1 and CDR2 sequences are SGHVS and FQNEAQ. V was clipped by 3 bases and J by 1 base; unmatched bases: 5. CDR3 length: 17 amino acids.

This clonotype was counted ten times or more. CDR3 in amino acids: CSVALGGAKNSPLHF. CDR3 nucleotide sequence: TGCAGCGTTGCTCTAGGGGGCGCGAAAAATTCACCCCTCCACTTT. This rearrangement joins TRBV29-1 to TRBJ1-6; TRBD1 agrees at 7 bases. This CDR3 region has 15 residues. The germline V gene has CDR1 SQVTM and CDR2 ANQGSEA. The V segment lost 4 bases and the J segment 7 bases; nucleotides outside the gene matches: 10.

This clonotype has ten or more counts. The rearrangement uses TRBV25-1 and TRBJ1-2, with D possibly TRBD1 on 6 matching bases. Trimming took 3 bases from V and 8 from J, leaving 16 bases between them. The germline V gene has CDR1 MGHDK and CDR2 SYGVNS. This CDR3 spans 14 amino acids. The CDR3: CASSEGMGGRGYTF. Written as DNA, the CDR3 is TGTGCCAGCAGTGAGGGTATGGGGGGCCGAGGCTACACCTTC.

This clonotype was observed many times. The rearrangement links TRBV19 to TRBJ2-3, with D perhaps given as TRBD1 or TRBD2 (6 bases each). Trimming shortened V by 7 bases and J by 6 bases, and 8 bases separated the two germline ends. The CDR3 runs to 11 residues. CDR1 and CDR2 from the germline V gene are LNHDA and SQIVND (reference sequence). CDR3 in DNA: TGTGCCAGTAAGGGGGGTGATACGCAGTATTTT. Protein: CASKGGDTQYF.

The chain recombines TRBV12-3 or TRBV12-4 with TRBJ2-5; TRBD1 might be the D (5 bases). V was clipped by 6 bases and J by 0 bases, with 14 bases between them. The CDR3 is made up of 15 amino acids. The CDR3 is CASSLWQGNQETQYF. The CDR3 DNA follows: TGTGCCAGCAGCCTCTGGCAGGGAAACCAAGAGACCCAGTACTTC.

This clonotype has a count of ten or more. J is TRBJ2-3 and V is TRBV20-1, with TRBD2 matching 9 bases. This CDR3 contains 16 residues. Per the germline V gene, CDR1 is DFQATT and CDR2 is SNEGSKA (reference sequence). The V segment lost 6 bases and the J segment 5 bases; nucleotides outside the gene matches: 15. CDR3 bases: TGCAGTGCCGCGATTGAGCCTAGCGGGACGAAAGATACGCAGTATTTT. Encoded protein: CSAAIEPSGTKDTQYF.